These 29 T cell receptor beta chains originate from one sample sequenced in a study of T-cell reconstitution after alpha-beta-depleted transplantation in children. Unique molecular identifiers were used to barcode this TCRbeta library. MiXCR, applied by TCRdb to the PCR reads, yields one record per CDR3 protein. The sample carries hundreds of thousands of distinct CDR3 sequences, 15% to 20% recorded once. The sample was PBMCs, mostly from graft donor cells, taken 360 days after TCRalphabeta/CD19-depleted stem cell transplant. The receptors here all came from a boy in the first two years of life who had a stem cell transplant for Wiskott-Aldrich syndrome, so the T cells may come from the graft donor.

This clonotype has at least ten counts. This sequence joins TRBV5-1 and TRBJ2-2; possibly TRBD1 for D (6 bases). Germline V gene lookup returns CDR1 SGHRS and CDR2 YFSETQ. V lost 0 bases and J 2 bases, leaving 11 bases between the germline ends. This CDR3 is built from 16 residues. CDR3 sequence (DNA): TGCGCCAGCAGCTTGGTCCCGACAGGAAACACCGGGGAGCTGTTTTTT. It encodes CASSLVPTGNTGELFF.

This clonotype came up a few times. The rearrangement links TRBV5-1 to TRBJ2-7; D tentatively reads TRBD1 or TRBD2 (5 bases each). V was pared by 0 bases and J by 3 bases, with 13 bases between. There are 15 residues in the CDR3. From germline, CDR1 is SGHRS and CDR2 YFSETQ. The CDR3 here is CASSLEGVGDYEQYF. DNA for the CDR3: TGCGCCAGCAGCTTGGAAGGAGTGGGGGACTACGAGCAGTACTTC.

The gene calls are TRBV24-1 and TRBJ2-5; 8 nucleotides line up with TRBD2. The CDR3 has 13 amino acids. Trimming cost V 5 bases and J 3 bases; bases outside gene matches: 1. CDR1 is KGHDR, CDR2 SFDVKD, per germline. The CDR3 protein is CATSAGREETQYF. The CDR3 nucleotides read TGTGCCACCAGTGCCGGGAGGGAAGAGACCCAGTACTTC.

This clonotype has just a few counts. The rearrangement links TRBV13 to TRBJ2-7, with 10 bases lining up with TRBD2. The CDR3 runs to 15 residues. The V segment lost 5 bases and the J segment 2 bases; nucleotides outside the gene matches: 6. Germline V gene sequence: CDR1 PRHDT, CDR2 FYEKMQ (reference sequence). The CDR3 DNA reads TGTGCCAGCAGCGCGAGAGGACTAGCGGCCTACGAGCAGTACTTC. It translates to CASSARGLAAYEQYF.

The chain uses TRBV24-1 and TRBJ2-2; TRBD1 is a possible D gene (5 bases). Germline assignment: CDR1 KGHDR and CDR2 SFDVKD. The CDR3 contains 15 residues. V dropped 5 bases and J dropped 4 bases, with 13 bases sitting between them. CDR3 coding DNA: TGTGCCACCAGTGTGGAGCCAGGGTTCACCGGGGAGCTGTTTTTT. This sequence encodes CATSVEPGFTGELFF.

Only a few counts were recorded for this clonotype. CDR3 amino acids: CASSDQANSPLHF. Written as DNA, the CDR3 is TGTGCCAGCAGCGATCAAGCGAATTCACCCCTCCACTTT. The rearrangement joins TRBV7-6 to TRBJ1-6, with no clear D. The CDR3 sequence is 13 residues long. V lost 5 bases and J lost 7, with 9 bases in between. Per the germline V gene, CDR1 is SGHVS and CDR2 is FNYEAQ.

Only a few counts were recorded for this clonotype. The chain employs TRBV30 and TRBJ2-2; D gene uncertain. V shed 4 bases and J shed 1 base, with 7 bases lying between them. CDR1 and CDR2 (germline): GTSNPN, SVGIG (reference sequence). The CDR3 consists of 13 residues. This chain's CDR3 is CAWNDGNTGELFF. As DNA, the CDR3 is TGTGCCTGGAACGATGGGAACACCGGGGAGCTGTTTTTT.

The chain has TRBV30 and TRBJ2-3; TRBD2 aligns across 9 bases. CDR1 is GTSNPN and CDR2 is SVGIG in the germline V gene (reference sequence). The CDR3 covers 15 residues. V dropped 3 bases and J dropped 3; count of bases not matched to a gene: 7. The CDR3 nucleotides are TGTGCCTGGAGATTAGCGGCGGGAGGGACAGATACGCAGTATTTT. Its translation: CAWRLAAGGTDTQYF.

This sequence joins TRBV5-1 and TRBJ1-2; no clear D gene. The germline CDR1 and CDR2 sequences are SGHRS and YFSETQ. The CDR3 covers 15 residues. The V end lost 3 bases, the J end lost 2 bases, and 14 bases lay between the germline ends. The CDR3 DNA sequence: TGCGCCAGCAGCTCCCCTATGACGGGGAACTATGGCTACACCTTC. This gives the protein CASSSPMTGNYGYTF.

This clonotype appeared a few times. The CDR3 DNA reads as TGTGCCATCAGCGAGAAACGAACCGGGACCCTAATCTACGAGCAGTACTTC. Protein: CAISEKRTGTLIYEQYF. The chain joins TRBV10-3 to TRBJ2-7; D is perhaps TRBD1 or TRBD2 (5 bases each). Germline loops: CDR1 ENHRY, CDR2 SYGVKD. CDR3 length: 17 residues. Trimming pared 6 bases from V and 3 bases from J, leaving 24 bases between.

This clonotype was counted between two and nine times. CDR3 loop: CASSVSPLTSGRPYYEQYF. CDR3 bases: TGCGCCAGCAGCGTCTCCCCCCTCACTAGCGGGAGGCCTTACTACGAGCAGTACTTC. J is TRBJ2-7 and V is TRBV5-1; 12 nucleotides align to TRBD2. There are 19 residues in the CDR3. The ends lost 4 bases at V and 3 bases at J; junction bases unmatched: 17. CDR1 and CDR2 (germline): SGHRS, YFSETQ.

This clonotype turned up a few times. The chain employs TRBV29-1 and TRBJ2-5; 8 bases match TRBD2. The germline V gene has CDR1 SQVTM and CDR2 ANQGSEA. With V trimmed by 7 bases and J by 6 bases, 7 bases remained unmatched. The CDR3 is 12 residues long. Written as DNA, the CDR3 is TGCAGCGATACGACTAGCGCGAAGACCCAGTACTTC. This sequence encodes CSDTTSAKTQYF.

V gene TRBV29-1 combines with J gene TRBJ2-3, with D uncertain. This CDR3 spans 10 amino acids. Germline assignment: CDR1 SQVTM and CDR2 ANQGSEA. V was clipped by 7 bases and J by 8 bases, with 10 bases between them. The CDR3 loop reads CSADFGTQYF. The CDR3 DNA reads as TGCAGCGCCGACTTTGGTACGCAGTATTTT.

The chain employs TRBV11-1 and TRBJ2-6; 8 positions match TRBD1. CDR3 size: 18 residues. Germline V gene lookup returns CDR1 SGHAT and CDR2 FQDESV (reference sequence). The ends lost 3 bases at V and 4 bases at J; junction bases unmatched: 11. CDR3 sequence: CASSLGGQEFAGANVLTF. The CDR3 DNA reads TGTGCCAGCAGCTTGGGGGGACAGGAGTTTGCAGGGGCCAACGTCCTGACTTTC.

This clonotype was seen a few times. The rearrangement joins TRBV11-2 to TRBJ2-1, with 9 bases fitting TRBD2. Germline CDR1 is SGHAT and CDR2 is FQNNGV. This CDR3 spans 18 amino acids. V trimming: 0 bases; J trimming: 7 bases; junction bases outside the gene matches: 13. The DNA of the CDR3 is TGTGCCAGCAGCTTAGATGGGCCCGTAGCGGGAGTACGGAATGAGCAGTTCTTC. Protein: CASSLDGPVAGVRNEQFF.

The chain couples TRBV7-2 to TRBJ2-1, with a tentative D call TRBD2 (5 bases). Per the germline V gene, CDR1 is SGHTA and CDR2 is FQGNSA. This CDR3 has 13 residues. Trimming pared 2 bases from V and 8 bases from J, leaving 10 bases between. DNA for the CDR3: TGTGCCAGCAGCTTACGGGGTCGCGATGAGCAGTTCTTC. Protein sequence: CASSLRGRDEQFF.

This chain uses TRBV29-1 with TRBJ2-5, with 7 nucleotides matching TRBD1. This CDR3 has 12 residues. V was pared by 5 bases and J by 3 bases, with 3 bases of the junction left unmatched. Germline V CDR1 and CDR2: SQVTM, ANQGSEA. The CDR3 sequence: CSVHDREETQYF. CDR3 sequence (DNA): TGCAGCGTTCACGACAGGGAAGAGACCCAGTACTTC.

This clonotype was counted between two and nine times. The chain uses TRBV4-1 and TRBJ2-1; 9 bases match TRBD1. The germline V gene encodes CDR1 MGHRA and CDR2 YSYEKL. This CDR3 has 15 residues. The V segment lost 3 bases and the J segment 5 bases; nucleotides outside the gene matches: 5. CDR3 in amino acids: CASSHGQGKHNEQFF. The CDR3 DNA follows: TGCGCCAGCAGCCACGGACAGGGGAAACACAATGAGCAGTTCTTC.

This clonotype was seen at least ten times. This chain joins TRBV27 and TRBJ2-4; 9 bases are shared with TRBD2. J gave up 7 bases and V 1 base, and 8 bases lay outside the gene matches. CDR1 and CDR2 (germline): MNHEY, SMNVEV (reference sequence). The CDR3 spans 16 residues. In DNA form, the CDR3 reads TGTGCCAGCAGTTTATTTGGTAGCGGGGGAGGGAACATTCAGTACTTC. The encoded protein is CASSLFGSGGGNIQYF.

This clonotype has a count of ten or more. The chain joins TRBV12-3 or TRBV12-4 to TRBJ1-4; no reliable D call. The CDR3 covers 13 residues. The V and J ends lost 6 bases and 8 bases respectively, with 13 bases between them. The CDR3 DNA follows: TGTGCCAGCAGCTGGTGGCCGGGAGAAAAACTGTTTTTT. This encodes CASSWWPGEKLFF.

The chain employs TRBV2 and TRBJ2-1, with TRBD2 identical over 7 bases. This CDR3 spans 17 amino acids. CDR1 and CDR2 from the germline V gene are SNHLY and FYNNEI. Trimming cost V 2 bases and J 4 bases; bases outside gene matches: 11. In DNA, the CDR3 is TGTGCCAGCAGTGAATGGGGGGGTGGGGAGTTTTACAATGAGCAGTTCTTC. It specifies CASSEWGGGEFYNEQFF.

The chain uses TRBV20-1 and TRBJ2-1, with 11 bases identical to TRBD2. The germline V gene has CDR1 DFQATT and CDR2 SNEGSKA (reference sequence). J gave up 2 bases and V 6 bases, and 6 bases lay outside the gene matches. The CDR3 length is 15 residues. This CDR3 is CSASQLAGAYNEQFF. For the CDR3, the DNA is TGCAGTGCCTCCCAACTAGCGGGGGCCTACAATGAGCAGTTCTTC.

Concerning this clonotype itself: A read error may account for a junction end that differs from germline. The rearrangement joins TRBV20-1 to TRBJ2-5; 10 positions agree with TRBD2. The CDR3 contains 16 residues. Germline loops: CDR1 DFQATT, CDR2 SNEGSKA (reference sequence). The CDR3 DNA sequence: TGCTGTGCTAGCTACGGATTAGCGGGGGGTAAAGAGACCCAGTACTTC. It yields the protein CCASYGLAGGKETQYF.

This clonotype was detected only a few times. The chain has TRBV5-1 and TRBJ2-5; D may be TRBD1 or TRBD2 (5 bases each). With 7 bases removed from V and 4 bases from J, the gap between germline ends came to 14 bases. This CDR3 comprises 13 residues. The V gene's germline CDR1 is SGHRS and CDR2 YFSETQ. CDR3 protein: CASSGWDPETQYF. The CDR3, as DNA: TGCGCCAGCTCTGGGTGGGACCCAGAGACCCAGTACTTC.

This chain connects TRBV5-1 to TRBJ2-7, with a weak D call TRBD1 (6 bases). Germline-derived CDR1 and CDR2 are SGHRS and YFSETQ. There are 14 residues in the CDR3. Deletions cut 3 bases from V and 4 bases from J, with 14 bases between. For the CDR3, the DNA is TGCGCCAGCAGCTATGGTGACAGGCTATACGAGCAGTACTTC. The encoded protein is CASSYGDRLYEQYF.

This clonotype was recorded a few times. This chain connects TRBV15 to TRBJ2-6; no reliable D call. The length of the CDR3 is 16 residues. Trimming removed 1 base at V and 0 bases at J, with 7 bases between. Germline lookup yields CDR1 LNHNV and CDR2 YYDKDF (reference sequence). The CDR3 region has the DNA TGTGCCACCAGCAGAGCCAAAGGCTCTGGGGCCAACGTCCTGACTTTC. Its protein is CATSRAKGSGANVLTF.

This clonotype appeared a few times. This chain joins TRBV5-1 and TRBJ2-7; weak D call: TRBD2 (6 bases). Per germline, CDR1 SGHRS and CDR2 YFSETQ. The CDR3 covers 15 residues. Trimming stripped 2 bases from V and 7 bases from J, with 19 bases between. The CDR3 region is CASSFSGPILGEQYF. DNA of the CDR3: TGCGCCAGCAGCTTTAGCGGTCCCATTTTGGGGGAGCAGTACTTC.

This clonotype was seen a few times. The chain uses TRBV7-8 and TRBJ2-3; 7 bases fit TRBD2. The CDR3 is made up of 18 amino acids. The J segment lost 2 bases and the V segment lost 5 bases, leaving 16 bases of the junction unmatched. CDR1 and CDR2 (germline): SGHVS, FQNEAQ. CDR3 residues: CASSPRVAGDSYTDTQYF. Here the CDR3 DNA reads TGTGCCAGCAGCCCCCGGGTGGCGGGAGACTCGTACACAGATACGCAGTATTTT.

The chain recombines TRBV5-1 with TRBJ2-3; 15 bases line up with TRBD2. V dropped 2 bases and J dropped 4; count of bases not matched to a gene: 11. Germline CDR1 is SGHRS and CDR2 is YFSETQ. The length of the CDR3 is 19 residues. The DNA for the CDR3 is TGCGCCAGCAGCTTAGGACTAGCGGGGGGGCCAGTTCGACCAGATACGCAGTATTTT. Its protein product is CASSLGLAGGPVRPDTQYF.